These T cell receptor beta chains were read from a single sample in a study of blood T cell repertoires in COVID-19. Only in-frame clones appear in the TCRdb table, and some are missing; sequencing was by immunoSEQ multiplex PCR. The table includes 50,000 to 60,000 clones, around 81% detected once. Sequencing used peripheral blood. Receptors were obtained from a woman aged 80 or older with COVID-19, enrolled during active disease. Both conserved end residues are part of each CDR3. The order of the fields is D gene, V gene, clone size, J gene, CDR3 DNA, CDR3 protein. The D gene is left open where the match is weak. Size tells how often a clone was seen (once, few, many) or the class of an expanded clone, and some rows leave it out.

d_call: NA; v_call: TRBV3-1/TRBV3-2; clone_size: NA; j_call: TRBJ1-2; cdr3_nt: TGTGCCAGCAGTGATGGACAGCGGACCTATGGCTACACCTTC; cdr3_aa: CASSDGQRTYGYTF
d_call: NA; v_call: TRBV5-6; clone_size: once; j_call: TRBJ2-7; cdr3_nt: TGTGCCAGCAGCTTTCCGGGGTACTCCTACGAGCAGTACTTC; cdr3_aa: CASSFPGYSYEQYF
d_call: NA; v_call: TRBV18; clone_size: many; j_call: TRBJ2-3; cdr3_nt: TGTGCCAGCTCGCACCGGGGAGTTTGGTCGGCAGATACGCAGTATTTT; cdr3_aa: CASSHRGVWSADTQYF
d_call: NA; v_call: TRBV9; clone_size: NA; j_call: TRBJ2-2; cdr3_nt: TGTGCCAGCAGCCCACTCCGACTAGGACTCAGCACCGGGGAGCTGTTTTTT; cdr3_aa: CASSPLRLGLSTGELFF
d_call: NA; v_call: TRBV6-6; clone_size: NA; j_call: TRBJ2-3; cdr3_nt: TGTGCCACCTATTACCGAGGCACAGATACGCAGTATTTT; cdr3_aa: CATYYRGTDTQYF
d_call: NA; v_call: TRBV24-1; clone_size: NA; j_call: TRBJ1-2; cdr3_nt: TGTGCCACCAGTCCGGGGGGAGGCTATGGCTACACCTTC; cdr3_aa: CATSPGGGYGYTF
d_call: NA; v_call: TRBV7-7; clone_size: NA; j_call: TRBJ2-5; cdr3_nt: TGTGCTAGCAGCCCGATGGGGCGAGAGACCCAGTACTTC; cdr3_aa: CASSPMGRETQYF
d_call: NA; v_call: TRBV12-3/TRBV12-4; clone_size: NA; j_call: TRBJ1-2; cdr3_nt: TGTGCCAGCAGTTTTTGGGGGGGCTATGGCTACACCTTC; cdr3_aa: CASSFWGGYGYTF
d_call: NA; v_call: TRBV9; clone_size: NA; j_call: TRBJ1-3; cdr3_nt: TGTGCCAGCAGCGTATCGGGATCTGGAAACACCATATATTTT; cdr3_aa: CASSVSGSGNTIYF
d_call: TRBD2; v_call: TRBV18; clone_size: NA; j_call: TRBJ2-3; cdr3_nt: TGTGCCAGCTCACTATCGGAGCGGGGAGATACGCAGTATTTT; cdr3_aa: CASSLSERGDTQYF
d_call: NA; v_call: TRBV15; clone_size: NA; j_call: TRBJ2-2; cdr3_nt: TGTGCCACCAGCAGAGCTGGAACCCAGGGAAAAAACACCGGGGAGCTGTTTTTT; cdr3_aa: CATSRAGTQGKNTGELFF
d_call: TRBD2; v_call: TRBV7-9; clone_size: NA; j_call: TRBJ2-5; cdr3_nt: TGTGCCAGCAGCTCGGGGACTAGCGGGACGGAGACCCAGTACTTC; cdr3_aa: CASSSGTSGTETQYF
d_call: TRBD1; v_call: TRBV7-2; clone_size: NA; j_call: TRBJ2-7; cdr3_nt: TGTGCCAGCAGGACTCCGACAGGGGCGGGCGAGCAGTACTTC; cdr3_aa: CASRTPTGAGEQYF
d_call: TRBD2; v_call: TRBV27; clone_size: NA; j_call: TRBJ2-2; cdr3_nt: TGTGCCAGCAGTTTATCTCTAGCGGGAGGGCCCGGGGAGCTGTTTTTT; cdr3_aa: CASSLSLAGGPGELFF
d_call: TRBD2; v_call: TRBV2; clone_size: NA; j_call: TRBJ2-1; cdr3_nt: TGTGCCAGTGACGGGACTAGCGGGGGAGACAATGAGCAGTTCTTC; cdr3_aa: CASDGTSGGDNEQFF
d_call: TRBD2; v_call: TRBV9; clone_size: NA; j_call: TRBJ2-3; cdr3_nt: TGTGCCAGCAGCGTAGCTACTAGCGGGAGGACAGATACGCAGTATTTT; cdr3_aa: CASSVATSGRTDTQYF
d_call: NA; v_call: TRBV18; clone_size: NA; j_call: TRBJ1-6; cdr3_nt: TGTGCCAGCTCACCACAGGCTAGCTCCTATAATTCACCCCTCCACTTT; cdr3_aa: CASSPQASSYNSPLHF
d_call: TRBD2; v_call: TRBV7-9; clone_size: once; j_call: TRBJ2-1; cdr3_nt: TGTGCCAGCAGCTGGGTGGTAGCGGGAGCCCCCGGGTACAATGAGCAGTTCTTC; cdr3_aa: CASSWVVAGAPGYNEQFF
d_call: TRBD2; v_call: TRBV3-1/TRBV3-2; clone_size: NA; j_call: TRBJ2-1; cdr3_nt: TGTGCCAGCAGCCGGTCGACTAGCGCGAGATCCTACAATGAGCAGTTCTTC; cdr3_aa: CASSRSTSARSYNEQFF
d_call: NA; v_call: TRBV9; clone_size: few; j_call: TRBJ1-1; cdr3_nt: TGTGCCAGCAGCGTTGTCGGGGTTGACACTGAAGCTTTCTTT; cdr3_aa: CASSVVGVDTEAFF
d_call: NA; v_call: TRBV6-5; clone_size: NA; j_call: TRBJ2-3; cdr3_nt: TGTGCCAGCAGTTACTCCAGGGGGGTCACAGATACGCAGTATTTT; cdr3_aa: CASSYSRGVTDTQYF
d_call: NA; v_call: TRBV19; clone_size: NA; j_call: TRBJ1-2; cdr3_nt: TGTGCCTCTGGCGGCCTAGGGGATGATGGCTACACCTTC; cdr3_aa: CASGGLGDDGYTF
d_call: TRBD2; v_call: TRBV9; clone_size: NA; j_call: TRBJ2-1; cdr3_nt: TGTGCCAGCAGCGTAGAGGGTCGACCGGCGGGGGAATACAATGAGCAGTTCTTC; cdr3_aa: CASSVEGRPAGEYNEQFF
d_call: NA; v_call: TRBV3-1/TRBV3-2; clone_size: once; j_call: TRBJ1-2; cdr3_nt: TGTGCCAGCAGCCAGCCCACCCAGGTGTATGGCTACACCTTC; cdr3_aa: CASSQPTQVYGYTF
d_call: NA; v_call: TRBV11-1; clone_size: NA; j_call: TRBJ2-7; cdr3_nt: TGTGCCAGCAGCCCGAGATATCTTGAAGTCGGCTACGAGCAGTACTTC; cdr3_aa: CASSPRYLEVGYEQYF
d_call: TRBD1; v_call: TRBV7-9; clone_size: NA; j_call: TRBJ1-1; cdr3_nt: TGTGCCAGCAGTTTGGACAGGCCAGCCGTCAAGGCTTTCTTT; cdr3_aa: CASSLDRPAVKAFF
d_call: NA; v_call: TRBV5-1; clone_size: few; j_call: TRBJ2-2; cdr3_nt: TGCGCCAGCATCCGGGACTTGCCAAGCACCGGGGAGCTGTTTTTT; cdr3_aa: CASIRDLPSTGELFF
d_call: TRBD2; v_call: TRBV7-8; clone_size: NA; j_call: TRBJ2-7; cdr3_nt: TGTGCCAGCAGCTTAGCGGGAGGGCCCTACGAGCAGTACTTC; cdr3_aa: CASSLAGGPYEQYF
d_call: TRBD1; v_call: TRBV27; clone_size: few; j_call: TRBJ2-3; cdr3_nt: TGTGCCAGCAGACCCAACAGGGGGGCGCAGTATTTT; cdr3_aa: CASRPNRGAQYF
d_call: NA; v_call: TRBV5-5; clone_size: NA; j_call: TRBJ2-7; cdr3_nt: TGTGCCAGCAACCGACGGTGGGGGGGCTCGAGCTCCTACGAGCAGTACTTC; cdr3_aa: CASNRRWGGSSSYEQYF
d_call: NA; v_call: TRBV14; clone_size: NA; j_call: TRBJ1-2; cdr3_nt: TGTGCCAGCAGCCGGGACACCTACTATGGCTACACCTTC; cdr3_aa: CASSRDTYYGYTF
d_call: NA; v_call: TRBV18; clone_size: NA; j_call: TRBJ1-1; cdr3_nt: TGTGCCAGCTCACCAGAGGAGGGAACTGAAGCTTTCTTT; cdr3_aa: CASSPEEGTEAFF
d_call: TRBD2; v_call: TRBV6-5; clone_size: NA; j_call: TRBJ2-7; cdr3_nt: TGTGCCAGCAGTTACGAACTAGCGGGAGCAGACGAGCAGTACTTC; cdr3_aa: CASSYELAGADEQYF
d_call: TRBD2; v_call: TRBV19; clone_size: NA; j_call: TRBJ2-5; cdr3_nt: TGTGCCAGCACCGGGACTAGCGGGAGCGGGTACCAAGAGACCCAGTACTTC; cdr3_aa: CASTGTSGSGYQETQYF
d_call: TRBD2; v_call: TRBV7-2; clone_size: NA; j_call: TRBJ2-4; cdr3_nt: TGTGCCAGCAGCATCCGCGGGGGAGGGCCAGGAAACATTCAGTACTTC; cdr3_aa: CASSIRGGGPGNIQYF
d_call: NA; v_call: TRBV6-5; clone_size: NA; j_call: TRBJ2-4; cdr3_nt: TGTGCCAGCTGGGGAGGACTAGCCAAAAACATTCAGTACTTC; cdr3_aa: CASWGGLAKNIQYF
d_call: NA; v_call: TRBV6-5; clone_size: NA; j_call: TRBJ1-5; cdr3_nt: TGTGCCAGCAGTACCGGGAGAGCGGGCAATCAGCCCCAGCATTTT; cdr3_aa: CASSTGRAGNQPQHF
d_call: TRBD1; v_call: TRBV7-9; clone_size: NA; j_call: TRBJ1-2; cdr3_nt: TGTGCCAGCAGCTTAGACAGGGGGTATGGCTACACCTTC; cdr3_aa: CASSLDRGYGYTF
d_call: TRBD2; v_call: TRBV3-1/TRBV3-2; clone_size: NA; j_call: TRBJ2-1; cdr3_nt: TGTGCCAGCAGCCAACGGACGAGCGGGAGAAGGAGCAATGAGCAGTTCTTC; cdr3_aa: CASSQRTSGRRSNEQFF
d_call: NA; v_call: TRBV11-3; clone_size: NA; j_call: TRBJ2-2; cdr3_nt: TGTGCCAGCAGCTTAGAGAAGGGGATCAACACCGGGGAGCTGTTTTTT; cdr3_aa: CASSLEKGINTGELFF
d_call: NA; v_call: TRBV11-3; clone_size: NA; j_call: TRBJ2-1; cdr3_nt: TGTGCCAGCAGCCAGCTGGGCAGTAGCTCCTACAATGAGCAGTTCTTC; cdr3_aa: CASSQLGSSSYNEQFF
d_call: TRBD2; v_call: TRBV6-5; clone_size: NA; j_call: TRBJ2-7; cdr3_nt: TGTGCCAGCAGTTACGGGACTAGCGGGAGCTACGAGCAGTACTTC; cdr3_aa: CASSYGTSGSYEQYF